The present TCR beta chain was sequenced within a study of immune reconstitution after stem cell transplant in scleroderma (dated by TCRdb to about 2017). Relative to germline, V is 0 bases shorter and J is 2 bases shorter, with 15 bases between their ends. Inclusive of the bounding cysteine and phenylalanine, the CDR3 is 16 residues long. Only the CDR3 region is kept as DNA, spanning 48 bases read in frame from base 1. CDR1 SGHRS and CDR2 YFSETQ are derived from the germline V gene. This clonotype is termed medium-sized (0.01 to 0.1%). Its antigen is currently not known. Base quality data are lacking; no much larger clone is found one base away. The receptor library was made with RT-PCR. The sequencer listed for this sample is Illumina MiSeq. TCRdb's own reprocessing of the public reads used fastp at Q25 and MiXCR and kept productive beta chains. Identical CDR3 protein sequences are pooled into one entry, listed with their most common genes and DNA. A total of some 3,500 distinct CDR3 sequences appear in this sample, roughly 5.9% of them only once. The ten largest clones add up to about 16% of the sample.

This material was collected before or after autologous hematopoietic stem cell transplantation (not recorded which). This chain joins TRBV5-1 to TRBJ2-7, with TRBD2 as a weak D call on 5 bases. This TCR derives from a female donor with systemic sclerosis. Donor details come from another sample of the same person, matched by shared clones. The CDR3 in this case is CASSLAGTDYPYEQYF. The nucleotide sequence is TGCGCCAGCAGCTTGGCCGGAACAGACTATCCCTACGAGCAGTACTTC.